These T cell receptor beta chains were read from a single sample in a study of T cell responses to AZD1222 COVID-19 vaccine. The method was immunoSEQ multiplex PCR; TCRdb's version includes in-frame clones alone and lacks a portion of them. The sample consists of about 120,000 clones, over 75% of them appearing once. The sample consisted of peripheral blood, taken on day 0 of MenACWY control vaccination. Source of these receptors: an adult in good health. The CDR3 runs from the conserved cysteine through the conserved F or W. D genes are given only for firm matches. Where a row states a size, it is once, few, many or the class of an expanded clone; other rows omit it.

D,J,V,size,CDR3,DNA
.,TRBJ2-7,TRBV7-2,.,CASSLGAEYYEQYF,TGTGCCAGCAGCTTAGGGGCCGAGTACTACGAGCAGTACTTC
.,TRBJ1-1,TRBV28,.,CASSLWPEAFF,TGTGCCAGCAGTTTGTGGCCTGAAGCTTTCTTT
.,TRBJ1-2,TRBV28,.,CASSLGGRHYGYTF,TGTGCCAGCAGTTTGGGGGGGAGACACTATGGCTACACCTTC
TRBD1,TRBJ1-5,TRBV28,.,CASSLWTGTSLSNQPQHF,TGTGCCAGCAGTTTGTGGACAGGGACCTCTCTTAGCAATCAGCCCCAGCATTTT
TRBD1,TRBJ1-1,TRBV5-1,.,CASSQGQGSEAFF,TGCGCCAGCAGCCAGGGACAGGGATCTGAAGCTTTCTTT
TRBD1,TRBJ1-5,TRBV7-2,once,CASSPQGTGGGQPQHF,TGTGCCAGCAGCCCGCAGGGGACAGGGGGCGGTCAGCCCCAGCATTTT
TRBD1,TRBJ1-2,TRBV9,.,CASSGGQGEMRSYTF,TGTGCCAGCAGCGGGGGACAGGGGGAGATGAGGAGCTACACCTTC
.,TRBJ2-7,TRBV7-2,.,CASSPYQTEQYF,TGTGCCAGCAGCCCATACCAAACCGAGCAGTACTTC
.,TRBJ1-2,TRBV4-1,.,CASSQAPGTLGGYTF,TGCGCCAGCAGCCAGGCCCCCGGGACCCTCGGCGGCTACACCTTC
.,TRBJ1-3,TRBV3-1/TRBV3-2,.,CASSQDWQDTSGNTIYF,TGTGCCAGCAGCCAAGATTGGCAGGACACATCTGGAAACACCATATATTTT
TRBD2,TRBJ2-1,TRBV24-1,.,CATSDTPGTSVKEQFF,TGTGCCACCAGTGATACCCCCGGGACTAGCGTTAAGGAGCAGTTCTTC
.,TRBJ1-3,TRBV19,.,CASRLGGTGNTIYF,TGTGCCAGCCGGTTGGGGGGCACTGGAAACACCATATATTTT
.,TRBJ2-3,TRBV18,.,CASSPPSKAADTQYF,TGTGCCAGCTCACCTCCCTCAAAAGCGGCAGATACGCAGTATTTT
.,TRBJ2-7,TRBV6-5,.,CASRSWGGPLYEQYF,TGTGCCAGCAGATCCTGGGGGGGCCCTCTCTACGAGCAGTACTTC
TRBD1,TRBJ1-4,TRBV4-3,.,CASSQVGQGINEKLFF,TGCGCCAGCAGCCAAGTCGGACAGGGAATTAATGAAAAACTGTTTTTT
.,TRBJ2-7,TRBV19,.,CASSMRGDWGVSYEQYF,TGTGCCAGTAGTATGAGGGGGGACTGGGGAGTCTCCTACGAGCAGTACTTC
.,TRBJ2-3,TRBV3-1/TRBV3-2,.,CASSQGALDAYF,TGTGCCAGCAGCCAAGGAGCGTTGGACGCGTATTTT
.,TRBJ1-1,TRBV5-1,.,CASSLGQRATTEAFF,TGCGCCAGCAGCCTAGGACAGAGGGCGACCACTGAAGCTTTCTTT
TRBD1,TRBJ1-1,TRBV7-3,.,CASSLTNAGTGEAFF,TGTGCCAGCAGCTTAACGAACGCTGGGACAGGTGAAGCTTTCTTT
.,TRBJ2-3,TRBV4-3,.,CASSQGPSTDTQYF,TGCGCCAGCAGCCAGGGACCGAGCACAGATACGCAGTATTTT
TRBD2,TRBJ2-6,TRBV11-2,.,CASSSGLAGGPTGANVLTF,TGTGCCAGCAGCTCTGGACTAGCGGGGGGTCCTACGGGGGCCAACGTCCTGACTTTC
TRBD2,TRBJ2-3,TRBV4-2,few,CASSPRGGSTDTQYF,TGTGCCAGCAGCCCCCGGGGGGGGAGTACAGATACGCAGTATTTT
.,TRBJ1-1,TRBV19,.,CASSPLNTEAFF,TGTGCCAGTAGTCCCCTGAACACTGAAGCTTTCTTT
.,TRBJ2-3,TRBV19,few,CASKGVTGTDTQYF,TGTGCCAGTAAAGGGGTGACGGGCACAGATACGCAGTATTTT
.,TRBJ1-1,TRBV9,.,CASSVGWNTEAFF,TGTGCCAGCAGCGTAGGATGGAACACTGAAGCTTTCTTT
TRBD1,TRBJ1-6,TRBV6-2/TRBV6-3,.,CASSYPQGAISPLHF,TGTGCCAGCAGTTACCCCCAGGGGGCCATTTCACCCCTCCACTTT
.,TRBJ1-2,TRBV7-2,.,CASSSQQGPYGYTF,TGTGCCAGCAGCTCCCAACAGGGCCCCTATGGCTACACCTTC
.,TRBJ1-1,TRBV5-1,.,CASSLTRDQRAFF,TGCGCCAGCAGCTTAACCCGGGACCAAAGAGCTTTCTTT
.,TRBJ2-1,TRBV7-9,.,CASSLMLGPGGEQFF,TGTGCCAGCAGCTTAATGTTGGGCCCCGGGGGTGAGCAGTTCTTC
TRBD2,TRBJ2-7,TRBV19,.,CASSLRWVAGGTYEQYF,TGTGCCAGTAGCCTCCGGTGGGTGGCGGGGGGAACCTACGAGCAGTACTTC
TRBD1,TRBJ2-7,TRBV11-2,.,CASSQGTGGGYEQYF,TGTGCCAGCAGCCAAGGGACAGGGGGTGGCTACGAGCAGTACTTC
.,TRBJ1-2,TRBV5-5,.,CASSPLSSNDGYTF,TGTGCCAGCAGCCCCCTGTCCAGTAATGATGGCTACACCTTC
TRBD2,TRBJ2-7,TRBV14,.,CASSQGLAGGPYEQYF,TGTGCCAGCAGCCAAGGGCTAGCGGGGGGGCCGTACGAGCAGTACTTC
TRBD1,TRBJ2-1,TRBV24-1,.,CATSSPGTVDNEQFF,TGTGCCACCAGTTCCCCCGGGACAGTAGACAATGAGCAGTTCTTC
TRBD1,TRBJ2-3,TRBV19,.,CASSPMNRGPLTTSTDTQYF,TGTGCCAGTAGTCCCATGAACAGGGGGCCCCTCACTACTAGCACAGATACGCAGTATTTT